This T cell receptor (beta chain) is drawn from a study of CD8 T cells in Susac syndrome. Reverse transcription used about 0.45 to 1 ug RNA and random hexamers. Multiplex PCR with immunoSEQ amplified the TCR beta CDR3 across 54 Vbeta and 13 Jbeta. MiXCR, run by TCRdb on the immunoSEQ multiplex PCR reads, gives a single entry per CDR3 protein. This table holds about 300,000 distinct CDR3 sequences, 75% to 85% found once. The CDR3 spans 13 residues. Trimming cost V 9 bases and J 2 bases; bases outside gene matches: 4. CDR1 is WSHSY and CDR2 is SAAADI in the germline V gene. The multiple sclerosis control group consisted of treatment-naive patients whose relapsing-remitting disease, which was either stable or active, fulfilled revised McDonald criteria.

The V and J genes are TRBV10-2 and TRBJ2-7; 10 nucleotides align to TRBD2. The receptor was isolated from a human donor with multiple sclerosis. The sample taken for sequencing was CD8+ T cells from PBMCs. The CDR3, as DNA: TGCGCCAGTGGGACTAGCGCCGCCTACGAGCAGTACTTC. This translates into CASGTSAAYEQYF.